The sequence of this T cell receptor (beta chain) was determined in a study of spatial heterogeneity in lung cancer. About the research overall: The library had UMIs, and each TCR and UMI pair averaged more than ten raw reads. Study results and caveats: For expanded intratumoral alpha and beta TCRs, counts tracked tumor mutation counts.

Time point: sample taken at primary tumor resection. The donor population consisted of 72 patients with untreated, early-stage non-small cell lung cancer. Unsorted whole RNA from tumor, nontumor lung or frozen PBMC underwent sequencing. All TCR cDNA molecules were individually tagged with a unique molecular identifier. Each CDR3 protein is one row after TCRdb ran MiXCR on the 5' RACE reads. The table has roughly 8,000 distinct CDR3 sequences, 9.6% seen once. In its sample, this clonotype ranks as medium-sized (0.01 to 0.1%). Its target is not known. Germline V gene sequence: CDR1 MDHEN, CDR2 SYDVKM. Trimming removed 6 bases from V and 8 bases from J; junction bases left unmatched: 15. The length of the CDR3 is 16 residues.

The chain has TRBV28 and TRBJ2-1; 8 bases are shared with TRBD1. This TCR came from a male donor with early-stage non-small cell lung cancer. Material: lung tumor tissue, obtained at surgery. Written as DNA, the CDR3 is TGTGCCAGCAGCCCCCTGGGCGGACAGGGAAGGGATGAGCAGTTCTTC. Translation gives CASSPLGGQGRDEQFF.